This T cell receptor (beta chain) was obtained from a study of beta chain features in type 1 diabetes. In regard to this clone: Its antigen is not known.

Notes on the study in general: TCRB CDR3s were moderately but significantly shorter in Type 1 diabetes patients in all four CD4+ subsets.

Since all of the isolated RNA was reverse transcribed, expressed TCRB transcripts were what got sequenced. Assay: immunoSEQ multiplex PCR; the TCRdb copy retains only in-frame clones and omits some. The sample shows around 250,000 clones, about 25% of them seen only once. V was clipped by 8 bases and J by 1 base, with 4 bases between them. Germline V CDR1 and CDR2: MNHNS, SASEGT. The CDR3 is made up of 11 amino acids. Source material: central memory CD4+ T cells from blood. The J gene is TRBJ2-3, the V gene TRBV6-1; D gene ambiguous. The TCR originated in a man younger than 45 in good health. The CDR3 DNA is TGTGCCAGCGGGGGCACAGATACGCAGTATTTT. Translated: CASGGTDTQYF.